The present entry profiles one T cell receptor (beta chain) with its context. What it recognizes is unknown. This sample is part of a study of shared clonotypes between healthy human individuals. Study-level background: The cohort comprised a couple of women and a few men. Their ages spanned 18 to 49 years. General study results and limits: Among donors, the sharing of clonotypes was expected to be influenced by sequencing depth.

Losses at the gene ends were 1 base for V and 2 bases for J; bases not matched to a gene: 7. Germline CDR1 SGHDT, CDR2 YYEEEE. The CDR3 extends over 16 amino acids. Deep was the level used in running the assay. The quantity of DNA used in unsorted PBMC replicate PCRs was approximately 300 ng, corresponding to some 31,000 T cell genomes. Sequenced by immunoSEQ multiplex PCR; TCRdb stores in-frame clones only, minus some. The table lists about 500,000 clones, 60% to 80% of them singletons, with about 12% in the top ten. The rearrangement joins TRBV5-6 to TRBJ2-7; 9 bases are a match to TRBD2. The source material was PBMCs. The TCR comes from a middle-aged woman in good health. Some clones in this sample may be carry-over from other donors' samples. CDR3 sequence (DNA): TGTGCCAGCAGCTTGCGTTGGCCTAGCGGGACCTACGAGCAGTACTTC. Amino acid sequence: CASSLRWPSGTYEQYF.